The present TCR beta chain was sequenced within a study of cytomegalovirus exposure and HLA in healthy donors. Study-wide findings and caveats: Presence/absence results assume similar sequencing depth per donor, which may not hold.

The germline V gene encodes CDR1 SGHVS and CDR2 FNYEAQ. V was clipped by 5 bases and J by 3 bases, with 13 bases between them. The CDR3 covers 14 residues. 60 Vbeta and 13 Jbeta primers were used in PCR. The protocol was immunoSEQ multiplex PCR, while the TCRdb copy is restricted to in-frame clones and leaves out a portion. The sample holds 80,000 to 95,000 clones, roughly three fifths seen once. This clone showed up just a few times. Its antigen is unidentified. The chain employs TRBV7-6 and TRBJ1-1, with D uncertain. This clonotype originated in a woman aged 30 to 39 in good health and CMV-seronegative. Material: PBMCs. CDR3 in DNA: TGTGCCAGCAGCCGACTAACAGCAGACACTGAAGCTTTCTTT. It codes for CASSRLTADTEAFF.